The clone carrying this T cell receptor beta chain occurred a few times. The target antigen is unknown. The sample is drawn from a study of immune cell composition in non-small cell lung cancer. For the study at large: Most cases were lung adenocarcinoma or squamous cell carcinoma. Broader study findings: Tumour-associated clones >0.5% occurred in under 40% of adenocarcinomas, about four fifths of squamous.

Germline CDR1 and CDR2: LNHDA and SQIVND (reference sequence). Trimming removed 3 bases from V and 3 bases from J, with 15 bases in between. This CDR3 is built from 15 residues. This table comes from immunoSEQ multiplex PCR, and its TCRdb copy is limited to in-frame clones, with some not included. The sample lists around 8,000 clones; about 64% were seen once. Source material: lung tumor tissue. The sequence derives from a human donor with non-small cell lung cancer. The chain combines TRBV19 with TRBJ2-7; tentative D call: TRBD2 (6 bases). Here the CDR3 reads CASSILLSGGYEQYF. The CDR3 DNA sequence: TGTGCCAGTAGTATTCTACTGTCCGGGGGCTACGAGCAGTACTTC.